This T cell receptor (beta chain) was obtained from a study of OX40 agonist ivuxolimab in advanced cancers. Looking at the study overall: Patients received ivuxolimab, an intravenous treatment, every 2 weeks at 0.01 to 10 mg/kg. Of mixed ages from about 23 to 90 and averaging approximately 60 years, the group was about 80% male. Regarding the study as a whole: More expanded clones were found, on average, in CD8+ than in CD4+ T cells.

Germline V CDR1 and CDR2: MDHEN, SYDVKM. This CDR3 has 15 amino acids. Trimming took off 3 bases at V and 5 bases at J, with 15 bases between the two ends. Remarks on this clone: Antigen specificity is unknown.

Profiling relied on immunoSEQ multiplex PCR, and the TCRdb table lists in-frame clones only, not all of them. Among roughly 53,000 clones, more than 70% were seen once, and the ten largest hold roughly 1.5%. V is TRBV28 and J is TRBJ2-3; D might be TRBD2 (7 bases). The origin of this receptor is an adult with an advanced solid tumor such as melanoma, head and neck, liver or kidney cancer. Sequenced here: CD4+ or CD8+ T cells sorted from blood, sampled in a trial of the OX40 agonist ivuxolimab. Written as DNA, the CDR3 is TGTGCCAGCAGTTTGGGGGGGGGCCTGGGAGATACGCAGTATTTT. It encodes CASSLGGGLGDTQYF.